In this sample, the clone carrying this T cell receptor (beta chain) turned up many times. V lost 2 bases, J lost 3 bases, and 11 bases lay in between. The CDR3 is 15 residues long. TCRdb independently ran MiXCR on the 5' RACE reads; one entry per CDR3 protein. In the table there are roughly 350,000 distinct CDR3 sequences, about 12% of which are singletons. This record comes from a study of identical twins. These same data were also listed under a study on yellow fever vaccine responses in identical twins. That study reports: As reported, the vaccine T cell response of twins seemed partly convergent and partly personalized.

The TCR originated in a woman between 18 and 29 years old in good health. Material for sequencing was CD8+ T cells sorted from blood. The chain combines TRBV23-1 with TRBJ2-1; D is unclear. TRBV23-1 is identified as an open reading frame with a role that is uncertain. The CDR3 is CASSQKALVYNEQFF. Written as DNA, the CDR3 is TGCGCCAGCAGTCAAAAGGCTCTTGTCTACAATGAGCAGTTCTTC.